This TCR beta chain originates from a study of control samples from healthy donors and cancer patients. TCRdb's table, derived via immunoSEQ multiplex PCR, lists solely in-frame clones and lacks some. The sample consists of 100,000 to 150,000 clones, around 86% of them appearing once. From germline, CDR1 is MGHRA and CDR2 YSYEKL. Trimming left V 5 bases short and J 5 bases short, with 13 bases between. The CDR3 has 13 amino acids. This clonotype was sampled from a man aged 40-49 years in good health. Sample: blood. The chain couples TRBV4-1 to TRBJ2-7; tentative D call: TRBD2 (6 bases). The CDR3 DNA sequence: TGCGCCAGCAGCGTAGGCGGGGCGGACGAGCAGTACTTC. Translated: CASSVGGADEQYF.